The rows below give T cell receptor beta chains drawn from one sample of a study of cytomegalovirus exposure and HLA in healthy donors. Data came from immunoSEQ multiplex PCR; TCRdb stores just in-frame clones and leaves some out. The sample shows some 170,000 clones, roughly nine tenths of them seen only once. The source material was PBMCs. These receptors originate from a man younger than 30 in good health and CMV-seropositive. Each CDR3 is given with its conserved first and last residue. Each record gives: J gene, V gene, CDR3 protein.

j_gene: TRBJ2-3
v_gene: TRBV6-5
CDR3aa: CASLRKAGAGDTQYF

j_gene: TRBJ2-5
v_gene: TRBV6-5
CDR3aa: CASSYRDRGQETQYF

j_gene: TRBJ1-5
v_gene: TRBV19
CDR3aa: CASTPLLAGSHQPQHF

j_gene: TRBJ2-3
v_gene: TRBV29-1
CDR3aa: CSVVRGSGDTQYF

j_gene: TRBJ2-7
v_gene: TRBV7-9
CDR3aa: CASSLLAGPGEQYF

j_gene: TRBJ1-1
v_gene: TRBV4-3
CDR3aa: CASSQVYQPSGGGEAFF

j_gene: TRBJ1-2
v_gene: TRBV2
CDR3aa: CASSLGPGPSYGYTF

j_gene: TRBJ2-7
v_gene: TRBV6-6
CDR3aa: CASSQEQGSYEQYF

j_gene: TRBJ2-7
v_gene: TRBV29-1
CDR3aa: CSVRDNNVGQYF

j_gene: TRBJ1-5
v_gene: TRBV27
CDR3aa: CASSLFGGEGQPQHF

j_gene: TRBJ2-5
v_gene: TRBV5-1
CDR3aa: CASSLRLRQETQYF

j_gene: TRBJ2-2
v_gene: TRBV11-3
CDR3aa: CASSSLGTGELFF

j_gene: TRBJ2-3
v_gene: TRBV4-2
CDR3aa: CASSQDRRGLGGWTQYF

j_gene: TRBJ2-7
v_gene: TRBV13
CDR3aa: CASSNIGQNPDEQYF

j_gene: TRBJ2-7
v_gene: TRBV2
CDR3aa: CASSSSLVLYEQYF

j_gene: TRBJ2-7
v_gene: TRBV9
CDR3aa: CASSVSPGQGQKQYF

j_gene: TRBJ1-1
v_gene: TRBV4-2
CDR3aa: CASSQERVMLRGNTEAFF

j_gene: TRBJ2-1
v_gene: TRBV28
CDR3aa: CATLSSSYNEQFF

j_gene: TRBJ2-1
v_gene: TRBV6-5
CDR3aa: CASSPLGGSYNEQFF

j_gene: TRBJ2-7
v_gene: TRBV7-9
CDR3aa: CASSPWTDYEQYF

j_gene: TRBJ2-1
v_gene: TRBV2
CDR3aa: CASSERLAGRRPEQFF

j_gene: TRBJ1-3
v_gene: TRBV4-2
CDR3aa: CASSQGYRTGGIGNTIYF

j_gene: TRBJ2-1
v_gene: TRBV13
CDR3aa: CASSLNGGTGADEQFF

j_gene: TRBJ2-7
v_gene: TRBV28
CDR3aa: CASSLLAGGSYEQYF

j_gene: TRBJ2-7
v_gene: TRBV14
CDR3aa: CASSHQQENSYEQYF

j_gene: TRBJ2-5
v_gene: TRBV7-3
CDR3aa: CASSYSPQETQYF

j_gene: TRBJ1-1
v_gene: TRBV7-9
CDR3aa: CASSPARLGTEAFF

j_gene: TRBJ2-7
v_gene: TRBV19
CDR3aa: CASSIKGQVPYEQYF

j_gene: TRBJ1-6
v_gene: TRBV2
CDR3aa: CASFGQGRSPLHF

j_gene: TRBJ1-4
v_gene: TRBV2
CDR3aa: CASRTGDNEKLFF

j_gene: TRBJ1-2
v_gene: TRBV6-1
CDR3aa: CASSERGFSEYGYTF

j_gene: TRBJ2-5
v_gene: TRBV9
CDR3aa: CASSVGSGRAGETQYF

j_gene: TRBJ2-7
v_gene: TRBV12-5
CDR3aa: CASGTADRDYEQYF